Listed below are T cell receptor beta chains from one sample, sequenced in a study of CD8+ T cells in alopecia areata. Here immunoSEQ multiplex PCR was the method, and the copy in TCRdb shows in-frame clones only, minus some. Of about 100,000 clones detected, about 60% appear once; the ten largest clones hold over 20%. The sample taken for sequencing was NKG2D-low CD8+ T cells sorted from blood. The receptor source for this set is a human donor with alopecia areata. The CDR3 runs from the conserved cysteine through the conserved F or W. The order of the fields is V gene, clone size, D gene, J gene, CDR3 protein, CDR3 DNA. The D gene is left open where the match is weak. Where a row states a size, it is once, few, many or the class of an expanded clone; other rows omit it.

>TRBV6-5|.|.|TRBJ2-7
CASSYYGRADEQYF
TGTGCCAGCAGTTACTACGGCAGGGCGGACGAGCAGTACTTC
>TRBV29-1|few|TRBD1|TRBJ2-1
CSVEPDQGVNEQFF
TGCAGCGTTGAACCGGATCAGGGGGTGAATGAGCAGTTCTTC
>TRBV20-1|.|.|TRBJ2-1
CSATDLGEQFF
TGCAGTGCTACCGACCTGGGTGAGCAGTTCTTC
>TRBV2|.|TRBD2|TRBJ2-5
CASSPGAGLQETQYF
TGTGCCAGCTCCCCGGGAGCGGGATTACAAGAGACCCAGTACTTC
>TRBV5-1|.|.|TRBJ2-3
CASSLGGSSTDTQYF
TGCGCCAGCAGCTTGGGCGGGTCTAGCACAGATACGCAGTATTTT
>TRBV11-2|.|TRBD2|TRBJ2-7
CASSPSGGLTYEQYF
TGTGCCAGCAGCCCGAGCGGGGGGCTCACCTACGAGCAGTACTTC
>TRBV5-4|.|.|TRBJ1-1
CASSFQGSSDTEAFF
TGTGCCAGCAGCTTCCAGGGGTCGAGCGACACTGAAGCTTTCTTT
>TRBV5-1|few|.|TRBJ2-6
CASSLVTGPASGANVLTF
TGCGCCAGCAGCTTGGTTACAGGGCCCGCCTCTGGGGCCAACGTCCTGACTTTC
>TRBV7-8|.|.|TRBJ2-3
CASSLAVTVLTDTQYF
TGTGCCAGCAGCTTAGCGGTTACAGTGCTCACAGATACGCAGTATTTT
>TRBV19|few|.|TRBJ2-1
CASKKRGSYNEQFF
TGTGCCAGTAAGAAGAGGGGCTCCTACAATGAGCAGTTCTTC
>TRBV28|.|TRBD1|TRBJ1-1
CASRITGGANTEAFF
TGTGCCAGCAGAATTACAGGGGGCGCGAACACTGAAGCTTTCTTT
>TRBV7-2|.|TRBD1|TRBJ1-1
CASSYPWTGAVTEAFF
TGTGCCAGCAGCTACCCTTGGACAGGGGCGGTCACTGAAGCTTTCTTT
>TRBV5-1|once|TRBD2|TRBJ2-3
CASSPGLAGYTDTQYF
TGCGCCAGCAGTCCGGGACTAGCGGGATACACAGATACGCAGTATTTT
>TRBV13|.|.|TRBJ1-3
CASSSGRSSGNTIYF
TGTGCCAGCAGCTCGGGACGGAGCTCTGGAAACACCATATATTTT
>TRBV12-5|once|.|TRBJ2-2
CASGFKVWSPRDGRNTGELFF
TGTGCTAGTGGTTTCAAAGTTTGGTCCCCCCGGGACGGGCGGAACACCGGGGAGCTGTTTTTT
>TRBV7-9|.|.|TRBJ2-7
CASSLTKTGSYEQYF
TGTGCCAGCAGCTTAACTAAGACCGGCTCCTACGAGCAGTACTTC
>TRBV29-1|few|.|TRBJ2-2
CSVELRKFGELFF
TGCAGCGTTGAATTGAGGAAATTCGGGGAGCTGTTTTTT
>TRBV7-3|.|TRBD2|TRBJ2-2
CASSLRAGGGTGELFF
TGTGCCAGCAGCTTACGTGCGGGAGGGGGCACCGGGGAGCTGTTTTTT
>TRBV28|.|.|TRBJ2-7
CASRRYVYEQYF
TGTGCCAGCAGGCGGTACGTGTACGAGCAGTACTTC
>TRBV27|.|TRBD2|TRBJ2-1
CASSYGTSGNPYNEQFF
TGTGCCAGCAGTTATGGGACTAGCGGGAACCCATACAATGAGCAGTTCTTC
>TRBV2|.|.|TRBJ1-2
CAILALYGYTF
TGTGCCATCCTGGCTCTCTATGGCTACACCTTC
>TRBV29-1|few|TRBD2|TRBJ2-1
CSVEGRRRGSSYNEQFF
TGCAGCGTTGAAGGTCGGCGTCGCGGGAGCTCCTACAATGAGCAGTTCTTC
>TRBV7-9|.|.|TRBJ2-6
CASSPTLPGADSGANVLTF
TGTGCCAGCAGCCCGACGTTGCCGGGGGCGGACTCTGGGGCCAACGTCCTGACTTTC
>TRBV29-1|.|.|TRBJ2-6
CSVAGGEGTGANVLTF
TGCAGCGTTGCCGGCGGTGAGGGCACTGGGGCCAACGTCCTGACTTTC
>TRBV11-2|.|.|TRBJ2-1
CASSFYSGEQFF
TGTGCCAGCAGCTTCTATTCCGGTGAGCAGTTCTTC
>TRBV2|.|.|TRBJ1-1
CAGPGLRIPTEAFF
TGTGCCGGCCCAGGGCTAAGGATCCCCACTGAAGCTTTCTTT
>TRBV6-1|few|.|TRBJ2-7
CASRFLQEGDYEQYF
TGTGCCAGCAGATTCCTTCAGGAGGGAGACTACGAGCAGTACTTC
>TRBV6-1|few|TRBD2|TRBJ2-7
CASSEWASGAFYEQYF
TGTGCCAGCAGTGAATGGGCTAGCGGGGCATTCTACGAGCAGTACTTC
>TRBV4-1|.|.|TRBJ1-3
CASGEELSNSGNTIYF
TGCGCCAGCGGTGAGGAACTGAGTAACTCTGGAAACACCATATATTTT
>TRBV7-9|few|TRBD1|TRBJ2-3
CASSFSSGGIWTDTQYF
TGTGCCAGCAGCTTCTCTTCAGGGGGCATTTGGACAGATACGCAGTATTTT
>TRBV5-6|.|.|TRBJ1-1
CASSLGSTTEAFF
TGTGCCAGCAGCTTGGGTAGCACCACTGAAGCTTTCTTT
>TRBV10-2|.|.|TRBJ1-1
CASSEGGNTEAFF
TGCGCCAGCAGTGAAGGTGGAAACACTGAAGCTTTCTTT
>TRBV5-6|.|.|TRBJ1-2
CASSFGSSYGYTF
TGTGCCAGCAGCTTCGGGTCTTCCTATGGCTACACCTTC
>TRBV28|.|.|TRBJ2-7
CASSTQGYEQYF
TGTGCCAGCAGCACCCAGGGCTACGAGCAGTACTTC
>TRBV29-1|.|.|TRBJ2-1
CSVELSYNEQFF
TGCAGCGTGGAGTTGTCCTACAATGAGCAGTTCTTC
>TRBV7-9|.|.|TRBJ2-4
CASSLGAGFKNIQYF
TGTGCCAGCAGCTTAGGGGCGGGCTTCAAAAACATTCAGTACTTC
>TRBV11-2|.|.|TRBJ2-7
CASSLQDGNYEQYF
TGTGCCAGCAGCTTACAAGACGGAAACTACGAGCAGTACTTC
>TRBV27|.|TRBD1|TRBJ2-1
CASSLAGQGTHNEQFF
TGTGCCAGCAGTTTAGCGGGACAGGGGACCCACAATGAGCAGTTCTTC
>TRBV2|once|TRBD1|TRBJ1-1
CASSGLDRLNTEAFF
TGTGCCAGCAGTGGTTTGGACAGGTTGAACACTGAAGCTTTCTTT
>TRBV27|.|TRBD2|TRBJ2-7
CASSLSSGIYEQYF
TGTGCCAGCAGTCTTTCTAGCGGGATCTACGAGCAGTACTTC
>TRBV1|.|.|TRBJ1-5
CTSSHLRNVGAQPQHF
TGCACCAGCAGCCACCTGAGAAACGTGGGGGCTCAGCCCCAGCATTTT
>TRBV7-9|few|.|TRBJ2-1
CASSLGDNEQFF
TGTGCCAGCAGCTTGGGGGACAATGAGCAGTTCTTC
>TRBV5-4|.|.|TRBJ2-7
CASSTGLGAEQYF
TGTGCCAGCAGCACTGGACTCGGGGCCGAGCAGTACTTC
>TRBV2|.|TRBD1|TRBJ1-6
CASGGRDSRF
TGTGCCAGCGGGGGGAGGGACAGCCGCTTT
>TRBV28|few|.|TRBJ2-6
CASSPFSASGANVLTF
TGTGCCAGCAGTCCCTTCTCGGCCTCTGGGGCCAACGTCCTGACTTTC
>TRBV6-5|.|.|TRBJ2-6
CASSSVARSGANVLTF
TGTGCCAGCAGTTCCGTGGCACGCTCTGGGGCCAACGTCCTGACTTTC
>TRBV27|.|.|TRBJ1-2
CASSLLAGSDGYTF
TGTGCCAGCAGTTTATTAGCAGGTTCGGATGGCTACACCTTC
>TRBV5-6|.|.|TRBJ2-1
CASSPRRSNSYNEQFF
TGTGCCAGCAGCCCCCGACGGTCAAATTCCTACAATGAGCAGTTCTTC
>TRBV27|.|.|TRBJ2-3
CASGYSTDTQYF
TGTGCCAGCGGATATAGCACAGATACGCAGTATTTT
>TRBV10-2|.|.|TRBJ1-1
CASRVGGNTEAFF
TGCGCCAGCAGAGTTGGGGGGAACACTGAAGCTTTCTTT
>TRBV27|.|.|TRBJ2-7
CASSLSWVYEQYF
TGTGCCAGCAGTTTATCTTGGGTCTACGAGCAGTACTTC
>TRBV5-1|.|.|TRBJ2-7
CASSTGEAYEQYF
TGCGCCAGCAGTACCGGGGAGGCGTACGAGCAGTACTTC
>TRBV10-2|.|.|TRBJ2-7
CASISGYEQYF
TGCGCCAGCATTAGCGGCTACGAGCAGTACTTC
>TRBV15|few|.|TRBJ1-4
CATSRDQGINEKLFF
TGTGCCACCAGCAGAGATCAAGGAATTAATGAAAAACTGTTTTTT